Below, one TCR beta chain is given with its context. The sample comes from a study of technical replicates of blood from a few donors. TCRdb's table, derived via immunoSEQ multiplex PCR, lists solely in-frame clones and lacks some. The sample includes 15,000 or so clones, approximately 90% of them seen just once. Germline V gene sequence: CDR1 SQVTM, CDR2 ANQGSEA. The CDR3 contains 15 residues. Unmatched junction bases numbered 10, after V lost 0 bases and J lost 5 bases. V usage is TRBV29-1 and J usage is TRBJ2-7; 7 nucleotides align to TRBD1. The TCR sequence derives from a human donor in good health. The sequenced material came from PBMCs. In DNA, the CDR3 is TGCAGCGTTGAAGATAGGAGGAGACAGGGCGACGAGCAGTACTTC. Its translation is CSVEDRRRQGDEQYF.